This TCR beta chain was identified during a study of monozygotic twins with inflammatory bowel disease. Overall study results and limits: IBD patients, compared with healthy twins, shared fewer clonotypes with others (especially with disease activity). Lower TCRbeta diversity (inverse Simpson) was seen in IBD patients than in healthy co-twins.

Generation of cDNA took place in eight separate reactions per sample. TCRdb re-called the 5' RACE reads; every CDR3 protein appears as one record, without DNA. The record lists over 120,000 distinct CDR3 sequences, of which the ten most abundant hold 1.2%. About this clonotype: The antigen remains undetermined.

This CDR3 contains 12 residues. Germline V gives CDR1 DFQATT, CDR2 SNEGSKA (reference sequence). This TCR derives from a human donor with ulcerative colitis or Crohn's disease, or a healthy co-twin of an affected twin (not recorded which). Material for sequencing was blood. This chain joins TRBV20-1 and TRBJ1-1; absent DNA, TCRdb's TRBD1 call cannot be checked. CDR3 in amino acids: CSATSTGVEAFF.